This entry is about one TCR beta chain. V was pared by 2 bases and J by 1 base, with 5 bases between. Germline V gives CDR1 SQVTM, CDR2 ANQGSEA. The CDR3 covers 13 residues. The protocol was immunoSEQ multiplex PCR, while the TCRdb copy is restricted to in-frame clones and leaves out a portion. The sample has roughly 150,000 clones, 85% to 90% seen once; the top ten hold 6.5% to 7%. This record comes from a study of T cell responses to AZD1222 COVID-19 vaccine. The sample was peripheral blood, taken on day 0 of AZD1222 vaccination. The origin of this receptor is an adult in good health. The V gene is TRBV29-1, the J gene TRBJ2-2, with D tentatively TRBD2 (5 bases). The CDR3 DNA follows: TGCAGCGTTGAACGGGAGAACACCGGGGAGCTGTTTTTT. Protein product: CSVERENTGELFF.